This TCR beta chain came from a study of T cell changes during pregnancy in multiple sclerosis. Germline CDR1 reads SGDLS; CDR2 reads YYNGEE. V was clipped by 2 bases and J by 0 bases, with 3 bases between them. The CDR3 is 14 residues long. Produced via immunoSEQ multiplex PCR; TCRdb's table is partial and in-frame only. The profile covers around 70,000 clones, with approximately 92% appearing a single time and 2% to 2.5% taken by the ten largest. The source is a female donor with multiple sclerosis, enrolled in a pregnancy study. Sample: peripheral blood, taken before pregnancy. The V and J genes are TRBV9 and TRBJ2-6; no definite D call. The CDR3 is CASSVYSGANVLTF. CDR3 coding DNA: TGTGCCAGCAGCGTGTACTCTGGGGCCAACGTCCTGACTTTC.